The 21 T cell receptor beta chains given below trace back to one sample, sequenced in a study of T cell clonality in common variable immunodeficiency. The data were produced by immunoSEQ multiplex PCR, yet TCRdb's version contains in-frame clones alone and is incomplete. This sample has 45,000 to 55,000 clones, each found more than once. Sample: peripheral blood mononuclear cells. The receptors were sampled from a person between 18 and 69 years old in good health.

The sample holds a few counts of this clone. The read ends 3 residues early relative to the CDR3; the germline J gene fills the gap. The chain uses TRBV25-1 and TRBJ1-3, with D unclear. Germline-derived CDR1 and CDR2 are MGHDK and SYGVNS. The V end was cut by 3 bases, the J end by 2 bases, with 11 bases between. This CDR3 has 15 residues. The DNA read from the CDR3 is TGTGCCAGCAGTGATCCCACACGTACTGGAAACACC. The encoded protein is CASSDPTRTGNT. The complete CDR3 reads CASSDPTRTGNTIYF.

This clone was seen at least ten times. The read finishes 3 residues shy of the CDR3 end, and the germline J gene is used to complete it. The V call is TRBV29-1, the J call TRBJ2-4, with 7 bases matching TRBD1. The CDR3 extends over 12 amino acids. The germline CDR1 and CDR2 sequences are SQVTM and ANQGSEA. V was pared by 5 bases and J by 7 bases, with 5 bases of the junction left unmatched. The DNA read from the CDR3 is TGCAGCGTTTACGGGACAGCGAACATT. Its translation: CSVYGTANI. The CDR3, in full, reads CSVYGTANIQYF.

There are many counts of this clone. The read ends 3 residues before the CDR3 terminus; that terminus is restored from the germline J gene. The V gene is TRBV10-1, the J gene TRBJ2-7, with 7 bases fitting TRBD1. After removal of 5 bases from V and 2 bases from J, the junction contained 3 bases not matched to a gene. Germline V gene sequence: CDR1 WNHNN, CDR2 SYGVQD (reference sequence). CDR3 size: 13 residues. This chain's CDR3 is CASSSGQTYEQYF. The covered CDR3 bases are TGCGCCAGCAGTTCGGGACAGACCTACGAG.

Ten or more counts support this clone. Partial CDR3 DNA: TGTGCCAGCAGTGAACGGGACTCATTCTACGAG. It specifies CASSERDSFYE. The complete CDR3 sequence is CASSERDSFYEQYF. This rearrangement joins TRBV2 to TRBJ2-7; D possibly corresponds to TRBD2 (6 bases). With the read ending 3 residues before the CDR3 end, the germline J gene is used to fill in that end. Trimming stripped 2 bases from V and 3 bases from J, with 11 bases between. The CDR3 has 14 amino acids. Germline lookup yields CDR1 SNHLY and CDR2 FYNNEI.

This clone was counted ten times or more. The read ends 3 residues before the CDR3 terminus; that terminus is restored from the germline J gene. This sequence joins TRBV28 and TRBJ1-3; D gene ambiguous. Germline-derived CDR1 and CDR2 are MDHEN and SYDVKM. This CDR3 region has 17 residues. Trimming cost V 3 bases and J 0 bases, with 15 bases left between them. CDR3 protein: CASSFSKAIYSGNTIYF. The CDR3 bases that were read are TGTGCCAGCAGTTTTTCCAAAGCAATTTACTCTGGAAACACC.

This clone was seen many times. The CDR3 is cut off 3 residues early in the read; its end comes from the germline J gene. The genes are TRBV4-1 and TRBJ2-7; TRBD2 might be the D (6 bases). Germline CDR1 MGHRA, CDR2 YSYEKL. Trimming pared 0 bases from V and 1 base from J, leaving 10 bases between. The CDR3 is 15 residues long. This CDR3 is CASSQENGGSYEQYF. CDR3 DNA, as far as it was read: TGCGCCAGCAGCCAAGAAAACGGGGGATCCTACGAG.

This clone has ten or more counts. The missing CDR3 end, 3 residues past where the read stops, is filled in from the germline J gene. The identical CDR3 is also encoded by other nucleotide sequences in the sample. This chain connects TRBV7-9 to TRBJ2-7; 9 bases are shared with TRBD2. The CDR3 contains 14 residues. Germline assignment: CDR1 SEHNR and CDR2 FQNEAQ (reference sequence). The V segment lost 5 bases and the J segment 2 bases; nucleotides outside the gene matches: 4. The CDR3 here is CASSEGLAAYEQYF. The CDR3 bases that were read are TGTGCCAGCAGCGAGGGACTAGCTGCCTACGAG.

This clone has more than one count but fewer than ten. Incomplete CDR3 DNA: TGTGCCAGCTCATCCTCGCGGGACAGGGATCTCTATGGC. Its protein is CASSSSRDRDLYG. The entire CDR3 protein is CASSSSRDRDLYGYTF. V and J are TRBV18 and TRBJ1-2, with 9 nucleotides matching TRBD1. The CDR3 goes on 3 residues after the read ends, and that part is filled in from the germline J gene. Per germline, CDR1 KGHSH and CDR2 LQKENI. The length of the CDR3 is 16 residues. V dropped 5 bases and J dropped 4; count of bases not matched to a gene: 11. The complete variable domain, with remaining parts taken from reference TRBV18 and TRBJ1-2, reads NAGVMQNPRHLVRRRGQEARLRCSPMKGHSHVYWYRQLPEEGLKFMVYLQKENIIDESGMPKERFSAEFPKEGPSILRIQQVVRGDSAAYFCASSSSRDRDLYGYTFGSGTRLTVV.

This clone was seen many times. The covered CDR3 bases are TGTGCCAGCAGCTTAGGACAGCGAGAAAAA. Residues: CASSLGQREK. The full CDR3 is CASSLGQREKLFF. V is TRBV7-9 and J is TRBJ1-4; TRBD1 might be the D (5 bases). Coverage ceases 3 residues before the CDR3 finishes, and the germline J gene fills in the end. CDR1 is SEHNR and CDR2 is FQNEAQ in the germline V gene (reference sequence). The germline V and J ends were trimmed by 1 base and 8 bases, with 8 bases remaining between them. The CDR3 loop spans 13 amino acids.

The sample holds many counts of this clone. The read stops 3 residues short of the end of the CDR3; the missing end is completed from the germline J gene. The chain uses TRBV5-1 and TRBJ2-1; TRBD1 matches at 7 bases. CDR1 SGHRS and CDR2 YFSETQ come from the germline V gene. With V trimmed by 4 bases and J by 2 bases, 3 bases remained unmatched. The CDR3 runs 14 residues. CDR3 DNA, as far as it was read: TGCGCCAGCAGCCAGGGGGATGCCTACAATGAG. It yields the protein CASSQGDAYNE. The CDR3, in full, reads CASSQGDAYNEQFF.

The covered CDR3 bases are TGTGCCAGCAGACTCCTGGGACTAGCGGGAGTTGAG. Translation gives CASRLLGLAGVE. From start to end, the CDR3 is CASRLLGLAGVEQFF. The rearrangement joins TRBV7-8 to TRBJ2-1, with 14 bases aligning to TRBD2. The observed sequence ends 3 residues before the CDR3 terminus, with the missing tail filled in from the germline J gene. The CDR3 runs 15 residues. From germline, CDR1 is SGHVS and CDR2 FQNEAQ. V lost 6 bases, J lost 9 bases, and 7 bases stayed unmatched.

This clone came up many times. The read ends 3 residues before the CDR3 terminus; that terminus is restored from the germline J gene. The chain combines TRBV30 with TRBJ1-4; D ambiguous. Germline lookup yields CDR1 GTSNPN and CDR2 SVGIG (reference sequence). This CDR3 region has 13 residues. The chain's CDR3 is CAWSVHGTGKLFF. The sequenced CDR3 bases are TGTGCCTGGAGTGTTCACGGTACCGGGAAA.

This clone has at least ten counts. CDR3 amino acids: CASSSDWQETQYF. Incomplete CDR3 DNA: TGTGCCAGCAGCTCTGACTGGCAAGAGACC. This chain connects TRBV7-2 to TRBJ2-5; D is ambiguous. The observed sequence ends 3 residues before the CDR3 terminus, with the missing tail filled in from the germline J gene. The CDR3 totals 13 residues. Trimming removed 4 bases at V and 2 bases at J, with 8 bases between. Germline values: CDR1 SGHTA, CDR2 FQGNSA.

Only a few counts were recorded for this clone. With the read ending 3 residues before the CDR3 end, the germline J gene is used to fill in that end. This chain links TRBV18 with TRBJ1-6, with D perhaps matching TRBD1 (5 bases). Germline CDR1 reads KGHSH; CDR2 reads LQKENI. The CDR3 runs 14 residues. Between the trimmed V and J ends, which lost 0 bases and 9 bases, there was a span of 9 bases. The DNA read from the CDR3 is TGTGCCAGCTCACCACCTGGGGGGACTTCACCC. Residues: CASSPPGGTSP. The whole CDR3 is CASSPPGGTSPLHF.

This clone has ten or more counts. The read stops 3 residues short of the end of the CDR3; the missing end is completed from the germline J gene. The rearrangement links TRBV20-1 to TRBJ1-2, with D hard to call. The germline V gene has CDR1 DFQATT and CDR2 SNEGSKA (reference sequence). Trimming pared 5 bases from V and 1 base from J, leaving 11 bases between. There are 13 residues in the CDR3. The CDR3 loop is CSAGNRGNYGYTF. The DNA read from the CDR3 is TGCAGTGCTGGGAATCGGGGTAACTATGGC.

This clone was observed at least ten times. Coverage ceases 3 residues before the CDR3 finishes, and the germline J gene fills in the end. V usage is TRBV20-1 and J usage is TRBJ2-3; 7 bases match TRBD2. With V trimmed by 4 bases and J by 0 bases, 10 bases remained unmatched. Germline loops: CDR1 DFQATT, CDR2 SNEGSKA (reference sequence). The CDR3 covers 16 residues. The DNA read from the CDR3 is TGCAGTGCTATCCCCTCTAGCGGATCTAGCACAGATACG. The encoded protein is CSAIPSSGSSTDT. The CDR3, in full, reads CSAIPSSGSSTDTQYF.

This clone has a count of ten or more. The sequenced fragment ends 3 residues before the CDR3 boundary, so the rest is inferred from the germline J gene. V and J are TRBV12-3 or TRBV12-4 and TRBJ1-5, with a tentative D call TRBD1 (5 bases). The germline V and J ends were trimmed by 6 bases and 6 bases, with 12 bases remaining between them. This CDR3 contains 13 residues. CDR3 loop: CASRRQLGQPQHF. The DNA read from the CDR3 is TGTGCCAGCAGACGACAGTTGGGTCAGCCC.

This clone was seen ten or more times. The sequenced fragment ends 3 residues before the CDR3 boundary, so the rest is inferred from the germline J gene. This chain joins TRBV20-1 and TRBJ2-3; 13 nucleotides match TRBD2. V lost 1 base to trimming and J lost 0 bases; unmatched junction nucleotides: 1. The CDR3 has 16 amino acids. CDR1 and CDR2 (germline): DFQATT, SNEGSKA (reference sequence). The sequenced part of the CDR3 DNA is TGCAGTGCTAGAGGACTAGCGGGAGGTAGCACAGATACG. Encoded protein: CSARGLAGGSTDT. The entire CDR3 is CSARGLAGGSTDTQYF.

There are many counts of this clone. The CDR3 sequence: CSAPRGTSRYEQYF. The sequenced part of the CDR3 DNA is TGCAGTGCCCCGCGAGGGACTAGCAGATACGAG. The chain combines TRBV20-1 with TRBJ2-7; 9 bases map to TRBD2. The read ends 3 residues early relative to the CDR3; the germline J gene fills the gap. The CDR3 is 14 amino acids. V dropped 6 bases and J dropped 4; count of bases not matched to a gene: 10. The germline CDR1 and CDR2 sequences are DFQATT and SNEGSKA (reference sequence).

This clone has ten or more counts. Sequencing ends 3 residues short of the CDR3 end; the germline J gene provides the rest. The chain joins TRBV7-2 to TRBJ1-2, with D uncertain. Trimming removed 1 base at V and 4 bases at J, with 10 bases between. The germline V gene has CDR1 SGHTA and CDR2 FQGNSA. This CDR3 contains 14 residues. CDR3 in amino acids: CASSLGLTPYGYTF. The CDR3 bases that were read are TGTGCCAGCAGCTTAGGGCTCACCCCCTATGGC. Using reference TRBV7-2 and TRBJ1-2 for the parts outside the CDR3, the full variable domain is GAGVSQSPSNKVTEKGKDVELRCDPISGHTALYWYRQSLGQGLEFLIYFQGNSAPDKSGLPSDRFSAERTGGSVSTLTIQRTQQEDSAVYLCASSLGLTPYGYTFGSGTRLTVV.

This clone was picked up many times. The read terminates 3 residues before the CDR3 end, so the remaining end is supplied by the germline J gene. The chain combines TRBV20-1 with TRBJ2-2, with D tentatively TRBD2 (5 bases). Trimming shortened V by 2 bases and J by 1 base, and 8 bases separated the two germline ends. The CDR3 is 14 residues long. Germline V gives CDR1 DFQATT, CDR2 SNEGSKA (reference sequence). The sequenced part of the CDR3 DNA is TGCAGTGCTAGACGACTAATGAACACCGGGGAG. It codes for CSARRLMNTGE. The entire CDR3 sequence reads CSARRLMNTGELFF.